Following are 25 T cell receptor beta chains from one sample sequenced in a study of response to subunit inactivated influenza vaccine. TCRdb reanalysed the RT-PCR reads using MiXCR and keeps one entry per CDR3 protein. This table has 250,000 to 350,000 distinct CDR3 sequences, around 22% appearing once. The sequencing here drew on PBMCs from blood, taken about 19 months after vaccination. Receptors originate from a man between 50 and 70 years old who received an inactivated influenza vaccine.

In this sample, this clonotype turned up a few times. This sequence joins TRBV6-2 or TRBV6-3 and TRBJ1-2; D not certain. CDR1 and CDR2 (germline): MNHEY, SVGEGT. The V end was cut by 6 bases, the J end by 8 bases, with 16 bases between. CDR3 length equals 13 residues. The CDR3 protein is CASRMALPGGYTF. The DNA for the CDR3 is TGTGCCAGCAGGATGGCCCTCCCCGGCGGCTACACCTTC.

The CDR3 sequence: CSTLPVRGGEQFF. The CDR3, as DNA: TGCAGCACTCTCCCCGTCCGAGGGGGTGAGCAGTTCTTC. The chain couples TRBV29-1 to TRBJ2-1, with D maybe TRBD1 (6 bases). Looked up from germline, CDR1 is SQVTM and CDR2 is ANQGSEA. The length of the CDR3 is 13 residues. Trimming removed 8 bases at V and 9 bases at J, with 20 bases between.

At least ten counts were recorded for this clonotype. V is TRBV7-2 and J is TRBJ1-5; D may be TRBD1 (5 bases). With 3 bases removed from V and 11 bases from J, the gap between germline ends came to 11 bases. This CDR3 has 12 amino acids. Germline V gene lookup returns CDR1 SGHTA and CDR2 FQGNSA. The CDR3: CASSFPAGAQHF. For the CDR3, the DNA is TGTGCCAGCAGCTTTCCGGCGGGGGCCCAGCATTTT.

This clonotype was seen a handful of times. The CDR3 sequence is CASSYSNKGTGLQRRPYGYTF. As DNA, the CDR3 is TGTGCCAGCAGTTACTCGAATAAGGGGACAGGGCTCCAGCGGCGCCCCTATGGCTACACCTTC. V is TRBV6-2 or TRBV6-3 and J is TRBJ1-2; 9 positions agree with TRBD1. The germline V gene has CDR1 MNHEY and CDR2 SVGEGT. The CDR3 length is 21 residues. The J segment lost 4 bases and the V segment lost 0 bases, leaving 21 bases of the junction unmatched.

This clonotype was found a few times. The chain is built from TRBV6-1 and TRBJ2-1; D ambiguous. Between the trimmed V and J ends, which lost 8 bases and 6 bases, there was a span of 11 bases. CDR1 MNHNS and CDR2 SASEGT come from the germline V gene. The CDR3 runs 12 residues. This chain's CDR3 is CASLGQLNEQFF. The CDR3 bases are TGTGCCAGCCTTGGCCAGCTCAATGAGCAGTTCTTC.

This clonotype was counted only a few times. The rearrangement links TRBV12-3 or TRBV12-4 to TRBJ1-2; 7 bases agree with TRBD1. V trimming: 5 bases; J trimming: 5 bases; junction bases outside the gene matches: 8. This CDR3 spans 14 amino acids. The CDR3 DNA sequence: TGTGCCAGCAGTCCAACCAAGACAGGGTATGGCTACACCTTC. This encodes CASSPTKTGYGYTF.

The chain links TRBV10-3 to TRBJ2-7; D gene ambiguous. V dropped 6 bases and J dropped 2 bases, with 5 bases sitting between them. Germline V lookup: CDR1 ENHRY, CDR2 SYGVKD. The length of the CDR3 is 11 residues. For the CDR3, the DNA is TGTGCCATCAGAAACACCTACGAGCAGTACTTC. This gives the protein CAIRNTYEQYF.

J is TRBJ1-1 and V is TRBV20-1, with 8 bases aligning to TRBD1. Trimming took 2 bases from V and 5 from J; bases not matched to a gene: 10. Germline V lookup: CDR1 DFQATT, CDR2 SNEGSKA (reference sequence). The CDR3 contains 15 residues. The CDR3 spells CSARYLQGAVTEAFF. The CDR3 DNA reads as TGCAGTGCTAGATACCTTCAGGGGGCGGTTACTGAAGCTTTCTTT.

DNA of the CDR3: TGCGCCAGCAGCAAGGGGGACAGTTTAAGCTCCTATAATTCACCCCTCCACTTT. This translates into CASSKGDSLSSYNSPLHF. The chain couples TRBV5-1 to TRBJ1-6; 7 bases are a match to TRBD1. The germline gives CDR1 SGHRS, CDR2 YFSETQ. The CDR3 is 18 amino acids. Trimming at V came to 4 bases and at J to 0 bases, leaving 10 bases not matched to a gene. The full variable domain, its missing parts supplied by reference TRBV5-1 and TRBJ1-6, is KAGVTQTPRYLIKTRGQQVTLSCSPISGHRSVSWYQQTPGQGLQFLFEYFSETQRNKGNFPGRFSGRQFSNSRSEMNVSTLELGDSALYLCASSKGDSLSSYNSPLHFGNGTRLTVT.

This clonotype was found a few times. V gene TRBV7-2 combines with J gene TRBJ1-2, with 7 bases aligning to TRBD1. Losses at the gene ends were 2 bases for V and 5 bases for J; bases not matched to a gene: 2. Looked up from germline, CDR1 is SGHTA and CDR2 is FQGNSA. The CDR3 totals 13 residues. As DNA, the CDR3 is TGTGCCAGCAGCTTAATGGGACAGTATGGCTACACCTTC. Residues: CASSLMGQYGYTF.

This clonotype was seen a handful of times. V and J are TRBV2 and TRBJ1-1; 8 nucleotides align to TRBD1. The CDR3 covers 15 residues. The V gene's germline CDR1 is SNHLY and CDR2 FYNNEI. The trim removed 4 bases at V and 1 base at J, leaving 5 bases unmatched. The chain's CDR3 is CASSGQGARNTEAFF. As DNA, the CDR3 is TGTGCCAGCAGTGGGCAGGGGGCCAGGAACACTGAAGCTTTCTTT.

This clonotype was seen a single time. The CDR3 DNA follows: TGCAGTGCTAGTAGAAACCCGAGGGACATTCAGTACTTC. It specifies CSASRNPRDIQYF. This chain joins TRBV20-1 and TRBJ2-4; TRBD2 might be the D (5 bases). Per the germline V gene, CDR1 is DFQATT and CDR2 is SNEGSKA (reference sequence). V was pared by 3 bases and J by 8 bases, with 14 bases between. The CDR3 totals 13 residues.

This clonotype was detected only a few times. The V gene is TRBV7-8, the J gene TRBJ1-4; D is unclear. Germline V gives CDR1 SGHVS, CDR2 FQNEAQ. V dropped 1 base and J dropped 5 bases, with 11 bases sitting between them. The CDR3 length is 15 residues. The CDR3 is CASSLGTVRNEKLFF. CDR3 in DNA: TGTGCCAGCAGCTTAGGCACAGTTAGAAATGAAAAACTGTTTTTT.

This clonotype was observed once. J is TRBJ2-3 and V is TRBV3-1; D remains ambiguous. There are 13 residues in the CDR3. The ends were cut back, 0 bases at V and 6 bases at J, with 7 bases in the middle. CDR1 LGHDT and CDR2 YNNKEL come from the germline V gene (reference sequence). CDR3 sequence: CASSQDPPDTQYF. The CDR3 region has the DNA TGTGCCAGCAGCCAAGACCCTCCTGATACGCAGTATTTT.

This clonotype occurred many times. This chain links TRBV7-8 with TRBJ1-1; maybe TRBD1 (5 bases). Germline CDR1 and CDR2: SGHVS and FQNEAQ. V was pared by 1 base and J by 1 base, with 7 bases between. CDR3 length: 14 residues. As DNA, the CDR3 is TGTGCCAGCAGCTTAGGACAGAGGAACACTGAAGCTTTCTTT. Amino acids: CASSLGQRNTEAFF.

This clonotype was detected ten times or more. This chain links TRBV4-3 with TRBJ1-1; D is undetermined. The germline V gene has CDR1 LGHNA and CDR2 YSLEER. This CDR3 region has 15 residues. V was clipped by 1 base and J by 3 bases, with 12 bases between them. The CDR3 DNA reads as TGCGCCAGCAGCCAAGGATCCCCTGGGGACACTGAAGCTTTCTTT. The encoded protein is CASSQGSPGDTEAFF.

This clonotype was counted many times. The chain recombines TRBV20-1 with TRBJ1-4, with no clear D. The CDR3 contains 13 residues. V was cut by 0 bases and J by 5 bases, with 7 bases left in between. Germline assignment: CDR1 DFQATT and CDR2 SNEGSKA (reference sequence). The CDR3 sequence: CSARDVVNEKLFF. CDR3 bases: TGCAGTGCTAGAGATGTGGTAAATGAAAAACTGTTTTTT.

This clonotype has only a few counts. DNA for the CDR3: TGTGCCAGCAGGACTACGCGGGAGGGCTACGAGCAGTACTTC. Translation gives CASRTTREGYEQYF. This chain connects TRBV6-2 or TRBV6-3 to TRBJ2-7, with TRBD2 matching over 9 bases. Germline assignment: CDR1 MNHEY and CDR2 SVGEGT. The CDR3 has 14 residues. V shed 6 bases and J 3 bases; nucleotides not matched to a gene: 6.

The table lists this clonotype with many counts. V gene TRBV12-3 or TRBV12-4 combines with J gene TRBJ1-5, with D possibly TRBD1 on 5 matching bases. The CDR3 is made up of 12 amino acids. V was clipped by 6 bases and J by 5 bases, with 8 bases between them. The CDR3: CASSDSYQPQHF. The CDR3 DNA sequence: TGTGCCAGCAGCGACAGTTATCAGCCCCAGCATTTT.

This clonotype has ten or more counts. V is TRBV7-6 and J is TRBJ1-4; TRBD1 matches 7 bases. The CDR3 length is 13 residues. The J segment lost 7 bases and the V segment lost 5 bases, leaving 4 bases of the junction unmatched. Germline CDR1 is SGHVS and CDR2 is FNYEAQ. CDR3 region: CASSLGTAEKLFF. In nucleotides, the CDR3 is TGTGCCAGCAGCCTAGGGACAGCTGAAAAACTGTTTTTT.

This clonotype was observed a few times. The chain recombines TRBV28 with TRBJ1-5; D possibly corresponds to TRBD1 (6 bases). Trimming pared 3 bases from V and 4 bases from J, leaving 10 bases between. Germline CDR1 MDHEN, CDR2 SYDVKM. This CDR3 region has 14 residues. CDR3 region: CASSFWQGNQPQHF. The CDR3, as DNA: TGTGCCAGCAGTTTTTGGCAGGGGAATCAGCCCCAGCATTTT.

This clonotype was found a few times. This chain joins TRBV4-3 and TRBJ1-5, with D perhaps matching TRBD1 (5 bases). Deletions cut 4 bases from V and 4 bases from J, with 14 bases between. There are 15 residues in the CDR3. Germline CDR1 and CDR2: LGHNA and YSLEER. The CDR3 DNA reads TGCGCCAGCAGCCTGACAGCGAGGGATAATCAGCCCCAGCATTTT. Its translation is CASSLTARDNQPQHF.

This chain joins TRBV18 and TRBJ1-5; the match to TRBD1 covers 10 bases. V trimming: 6 bases; J trimming: 6 bases; junction bases outside the gene matches: 8. CDR3 length equals 15 residues. Germline assignment: CDR1 KGHSH and CDR2 LQKENI. The CDR3 loop is CASSLTGGEAQPQHF. CDR3 in DNA: TGTGCCAGCTCGCTGACAGGGGGCGAGGCTCAGCCCCAGCATTTT.

In its sample, this clonotype was seen a few times. The chain joins TRBV6-5 to TRBJ1-1; unclear D gene. With 0 bases removed from V and 2 bases from J, the gap between germline ends came to 16 bases. Germline values: CDR1 MNHEY, CDR2 SVGAGI. The length of the CDR3 is 17 residues. The CDR3 loop reads CASSYSALGGVNTEAFF. The CDR3 bases are TGTGCCAGCAGTTACTCGGCTCTGGGTGGGGTTAACACTGAAGCTTTCTTT.

The V call is TRBV7-9, the J call TRBJ2-2; 8 positions match TRBD1. Trimming at V came to 2 bases and at J to 7 bases, leaving 12 bases not matched to a gene. Germline V lookup: CDR1 SEHNR, CDR2 FQNEAQ (reference sequence). This CDR3 is built from 17 residues. The CDR3 nucleotides are TGTGCCAGCAGCTTAACCAGGGGGCGCCGGTCGGGCGGGGAGCTGTTTTTT. Amino acids: CASSLTRGRRSGGELFF.